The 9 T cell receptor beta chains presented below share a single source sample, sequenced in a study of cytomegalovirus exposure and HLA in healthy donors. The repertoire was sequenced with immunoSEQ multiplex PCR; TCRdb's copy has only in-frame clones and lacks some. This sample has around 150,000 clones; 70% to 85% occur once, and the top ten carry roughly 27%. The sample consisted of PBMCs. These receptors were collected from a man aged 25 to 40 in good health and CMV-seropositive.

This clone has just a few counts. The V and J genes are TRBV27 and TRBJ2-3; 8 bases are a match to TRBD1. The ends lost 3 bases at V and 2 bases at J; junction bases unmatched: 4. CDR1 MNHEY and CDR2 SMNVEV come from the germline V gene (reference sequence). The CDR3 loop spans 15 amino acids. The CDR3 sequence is CASSFGQGLTDTQYF. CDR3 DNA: TGTGCCAGCAGTTTTGGACAGGGACTCACAGATACGCAGTATTTT.

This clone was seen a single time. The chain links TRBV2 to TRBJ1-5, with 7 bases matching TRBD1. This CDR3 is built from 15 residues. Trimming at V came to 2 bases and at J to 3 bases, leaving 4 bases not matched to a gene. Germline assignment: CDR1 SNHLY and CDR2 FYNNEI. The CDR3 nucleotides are TGTGCCAGCAGTGAACAGGGGGGTCACAATCAGCCCCAGCATTTT. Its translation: CASSEQGGHNQPQHF.

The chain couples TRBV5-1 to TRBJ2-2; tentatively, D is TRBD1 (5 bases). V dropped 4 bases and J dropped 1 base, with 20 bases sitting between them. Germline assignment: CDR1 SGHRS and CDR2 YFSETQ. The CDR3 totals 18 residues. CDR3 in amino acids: CASSRLAGPQGNTGELFF. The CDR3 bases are TGCGCCAGCAGCCGTCTGGCAGGGCCCCAGGGGAACACCGGGGAGCTGTTTTTT.

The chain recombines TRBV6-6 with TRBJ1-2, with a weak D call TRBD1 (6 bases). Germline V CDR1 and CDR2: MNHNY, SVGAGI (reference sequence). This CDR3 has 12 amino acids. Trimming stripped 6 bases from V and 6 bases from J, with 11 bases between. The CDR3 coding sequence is TGTGCCAGCAGCGACTCAGGGGATGGCTACACCTTC. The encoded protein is CASSDSGDGYTF.

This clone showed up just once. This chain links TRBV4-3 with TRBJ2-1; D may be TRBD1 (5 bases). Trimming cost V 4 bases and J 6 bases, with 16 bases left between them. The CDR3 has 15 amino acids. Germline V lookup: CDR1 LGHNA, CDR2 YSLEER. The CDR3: CASSRGVGPSNEQFF. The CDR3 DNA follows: TGCGCCAGCAGCCGTGGGGTGGGGCCTAGCAATGAGCAGTTCTTC.

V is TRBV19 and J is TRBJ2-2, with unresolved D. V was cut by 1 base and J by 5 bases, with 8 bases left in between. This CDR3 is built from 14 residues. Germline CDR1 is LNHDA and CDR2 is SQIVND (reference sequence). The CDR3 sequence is CASSIGLGTGELFF. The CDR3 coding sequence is TGTGCCAGTAGTATAGGTCTCGGGACCGGGGAGCTGTTTTTT.

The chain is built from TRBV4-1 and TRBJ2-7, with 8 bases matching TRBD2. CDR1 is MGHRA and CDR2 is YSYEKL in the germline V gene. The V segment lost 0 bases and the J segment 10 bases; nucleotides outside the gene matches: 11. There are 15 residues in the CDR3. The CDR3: CASSQDRSSSGQQYF. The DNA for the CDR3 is TGCGCCAGCAGCCAAGATCGATCGTCTAGCGGGCAACAGTACTTC.

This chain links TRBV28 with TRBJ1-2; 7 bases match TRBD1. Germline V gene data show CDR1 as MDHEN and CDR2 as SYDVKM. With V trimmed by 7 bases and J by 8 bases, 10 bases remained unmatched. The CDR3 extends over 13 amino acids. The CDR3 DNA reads TGTGCCAGCATCTCAGACAGGGCTCGGGGCTACACCTTC. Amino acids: CASISDRARGYTF.

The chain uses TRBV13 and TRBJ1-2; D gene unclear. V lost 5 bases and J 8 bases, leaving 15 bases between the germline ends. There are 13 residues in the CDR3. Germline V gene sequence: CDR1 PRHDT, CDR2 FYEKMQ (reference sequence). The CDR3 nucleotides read TGTGCCAGCAGCCTCAGTGGGCTAAGGGGCTACACCTTC. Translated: CASSLSGLRGYTF.